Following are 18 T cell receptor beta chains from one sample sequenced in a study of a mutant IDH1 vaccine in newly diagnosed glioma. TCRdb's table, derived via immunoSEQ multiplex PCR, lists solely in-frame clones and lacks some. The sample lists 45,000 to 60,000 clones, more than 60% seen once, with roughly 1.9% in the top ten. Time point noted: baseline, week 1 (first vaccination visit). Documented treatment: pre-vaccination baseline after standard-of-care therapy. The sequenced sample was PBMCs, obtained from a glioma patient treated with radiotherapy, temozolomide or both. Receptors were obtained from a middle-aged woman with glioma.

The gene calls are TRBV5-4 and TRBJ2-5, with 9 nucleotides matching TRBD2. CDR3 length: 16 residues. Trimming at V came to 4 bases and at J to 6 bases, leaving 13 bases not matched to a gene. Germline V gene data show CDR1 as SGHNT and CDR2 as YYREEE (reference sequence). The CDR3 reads CASSPVSRGGLKTQYF. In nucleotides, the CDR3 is TGTGCCAGCAGCCCCGTTTCGCGGGGGGGCCTAAAGACCCAGTACTTC.

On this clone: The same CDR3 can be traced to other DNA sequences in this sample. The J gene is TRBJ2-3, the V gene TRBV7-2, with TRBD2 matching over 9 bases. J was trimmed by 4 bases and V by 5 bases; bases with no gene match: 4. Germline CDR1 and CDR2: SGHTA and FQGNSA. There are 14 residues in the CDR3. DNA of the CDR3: TGTGCCAGCAGCCCGTTAGCGGGGGCAGATACGCAGTATTTT. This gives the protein CASSPLAGADTQYF.

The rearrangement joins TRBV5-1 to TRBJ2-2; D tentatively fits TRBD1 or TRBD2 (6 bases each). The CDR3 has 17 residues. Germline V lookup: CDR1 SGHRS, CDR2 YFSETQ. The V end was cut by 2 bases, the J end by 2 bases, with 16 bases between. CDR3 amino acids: CASSFRVGGGNTGELFF. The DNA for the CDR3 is TGCGCCAGCAGCTTTAGGGTCGGAGGGGGAAACACCGGGGAGCTGTTTTTT.

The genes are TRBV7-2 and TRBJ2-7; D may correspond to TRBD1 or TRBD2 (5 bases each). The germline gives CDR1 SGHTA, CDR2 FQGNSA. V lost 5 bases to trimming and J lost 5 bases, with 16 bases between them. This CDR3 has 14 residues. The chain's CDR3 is CASSTGLSHDEQYF. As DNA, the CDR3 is TGTGCCAGCAGCACAGGACTGAGTCATGACGAGCAGTACTTC.

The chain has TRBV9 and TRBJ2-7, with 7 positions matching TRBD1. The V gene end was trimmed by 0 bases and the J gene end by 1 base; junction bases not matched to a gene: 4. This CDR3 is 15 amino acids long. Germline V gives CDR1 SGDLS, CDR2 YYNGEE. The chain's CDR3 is CASSVGQGLSYEQYF. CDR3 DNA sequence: TGTGCCAGCAGCGTAGGACAGGGCCTTTCCTACGAGCAGTACTTC.

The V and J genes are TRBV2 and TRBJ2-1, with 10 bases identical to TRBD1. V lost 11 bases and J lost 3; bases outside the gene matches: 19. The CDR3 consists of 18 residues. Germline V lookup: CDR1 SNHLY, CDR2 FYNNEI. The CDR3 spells CAQAVSKSGTGVYNEQFF. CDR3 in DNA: TGTGCCCAAGCAGTGTCTAAATCCGGGACAGGGGTCTACAATGAGCAGTTCTTC. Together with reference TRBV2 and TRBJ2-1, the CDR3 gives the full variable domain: EPEVTQTPSHQVTQMGQEVILRCVPISNHLYFYWYRQILGQKVEFLVSFYNNEISEKSEIFDDQFSVERPDGSNFTLKIRSTKLEDSAMYFCAQAVSKSGTGVYNEQFFGPGTRLTVL.

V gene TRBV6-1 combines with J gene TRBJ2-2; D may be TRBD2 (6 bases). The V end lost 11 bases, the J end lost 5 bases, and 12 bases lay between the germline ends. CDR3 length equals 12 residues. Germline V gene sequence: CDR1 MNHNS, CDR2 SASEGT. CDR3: CAGARGTGELFF. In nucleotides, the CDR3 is TGTGCCGGAGCACGGGGGACCGGGGAGCTGTTTTTT.

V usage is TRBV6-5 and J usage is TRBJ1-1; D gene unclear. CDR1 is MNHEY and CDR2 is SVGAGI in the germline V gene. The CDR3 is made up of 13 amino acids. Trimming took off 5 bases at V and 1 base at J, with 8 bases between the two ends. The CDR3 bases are TGTGCCAGCAGTACGGTGTGGAACACTGAAGCTTTCTTT. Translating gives CASSTVWNTEAFF.

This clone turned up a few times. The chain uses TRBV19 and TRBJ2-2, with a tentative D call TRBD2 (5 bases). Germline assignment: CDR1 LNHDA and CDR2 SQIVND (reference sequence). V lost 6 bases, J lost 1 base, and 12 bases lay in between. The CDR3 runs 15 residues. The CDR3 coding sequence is TGTGCCAGTAGGCCCGGGATCCAGAACACCGGGGAGCTGTTTTTT. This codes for CASRPGIQNTGELFF. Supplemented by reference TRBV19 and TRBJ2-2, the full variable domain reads DGGITQSPKYLFRKEGQNVTLSCEQNLNHDAMYWYRQDPGQGLRLIYYSQIVNDFQKGDIAEGYSVSREKKESFPLTVTSAQKNPTAFYLCASRPGIQNTGELFFGEGSRLTVL.

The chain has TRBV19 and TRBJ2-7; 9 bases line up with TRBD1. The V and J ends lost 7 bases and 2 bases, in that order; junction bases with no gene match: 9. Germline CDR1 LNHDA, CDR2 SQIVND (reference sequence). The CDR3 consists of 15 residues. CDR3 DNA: TGTGCCAGTACCGCCGGGACAGGGCCCGCCTACGAGCAGTACTTC. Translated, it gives CASTAGTGPAYEQYF.

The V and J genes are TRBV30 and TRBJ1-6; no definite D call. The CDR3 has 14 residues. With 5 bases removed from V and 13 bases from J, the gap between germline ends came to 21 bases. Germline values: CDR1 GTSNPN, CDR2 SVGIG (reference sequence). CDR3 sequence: CAWEKGRKLSPLHF. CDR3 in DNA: TGTGCCTGGGAGAAAGGCAGAAAACTTTCTCCCCTCCACTTT.

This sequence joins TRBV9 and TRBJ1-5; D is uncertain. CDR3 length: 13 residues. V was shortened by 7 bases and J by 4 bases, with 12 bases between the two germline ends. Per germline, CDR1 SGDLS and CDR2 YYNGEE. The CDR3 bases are TGTGCCAGCGGAAAGGTGGGGAATCAGCCCCAGCATTTT. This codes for CASGKVGNQPQHF. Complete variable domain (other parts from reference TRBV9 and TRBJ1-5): DSGVTQTPKHLITATGQRVTLRCSPRSGDLSVYWYQQSLDQGLQFLIQYYNGEERAKGNILERFSAQQFPDLHSELNLSSLELGDSALYFCASGKVGNQPQHFGDGTRLSIL.

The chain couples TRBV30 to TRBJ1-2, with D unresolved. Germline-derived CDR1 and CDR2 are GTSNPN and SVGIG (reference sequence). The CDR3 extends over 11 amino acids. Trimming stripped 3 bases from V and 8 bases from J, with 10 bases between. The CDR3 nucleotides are TGTGCCTGGAGAACGCTCGAGGGCTACACCTTC. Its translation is CAWRTLEGYTF.

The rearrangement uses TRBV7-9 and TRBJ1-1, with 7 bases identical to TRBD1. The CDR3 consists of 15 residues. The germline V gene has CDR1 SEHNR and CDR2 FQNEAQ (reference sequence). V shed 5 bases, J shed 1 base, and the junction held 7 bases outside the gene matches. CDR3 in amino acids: CASSRGGQQNTEAFF. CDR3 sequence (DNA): TGTGCCAGCAGCCGAGGGGGACAGCAGAACACTGAAGCTTTCTTT.

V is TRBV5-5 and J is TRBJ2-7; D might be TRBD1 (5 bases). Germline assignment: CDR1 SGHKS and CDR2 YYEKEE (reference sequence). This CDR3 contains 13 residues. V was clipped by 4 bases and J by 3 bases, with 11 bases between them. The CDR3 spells CASSRTDSYEQYF. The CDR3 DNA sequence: TGTGCCAGCAGCCGAACAGACAGCTACGAGCAGTACTTC.

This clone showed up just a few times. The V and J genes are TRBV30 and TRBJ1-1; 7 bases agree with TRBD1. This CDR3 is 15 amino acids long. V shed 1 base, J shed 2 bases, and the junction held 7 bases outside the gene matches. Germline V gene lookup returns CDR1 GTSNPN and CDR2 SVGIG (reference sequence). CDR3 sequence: CAWSAGQVFNTEAFF. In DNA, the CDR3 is TGTGCCTGGAGTGCTGGACAGGTCTTTAACACTGAAGCTTTCTTT.

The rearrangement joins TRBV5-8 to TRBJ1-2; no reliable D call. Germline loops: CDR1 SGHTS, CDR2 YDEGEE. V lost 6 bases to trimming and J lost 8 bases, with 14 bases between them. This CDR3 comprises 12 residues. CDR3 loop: CASIISPKGYTF. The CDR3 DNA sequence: TGTGCCAGCATCATCTCTCCGAAGGGCTACACCTTC.

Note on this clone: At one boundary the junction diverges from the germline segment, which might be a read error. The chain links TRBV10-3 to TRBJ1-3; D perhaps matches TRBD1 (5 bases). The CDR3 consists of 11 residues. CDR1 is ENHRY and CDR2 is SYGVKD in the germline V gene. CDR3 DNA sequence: TGTGCCATCAGTGGGCCGGGGCCAAAGGATTTT. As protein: CAISGPGPKDF.